This record covers a single TCR beta chain. The junction and the germline gene differ at one end; a read error may be behind it. The data stem from a study of tumor-infiltrating lymphocytes in primary liver carcinoma. Germline DNA was also extracted, and blood RNA was taken from unsorted whole blood. TCR beta cDNA was made from roughly 500 ng total RNA with a constant-region primer. Three nested multiplex PCR rounds of slightly modified ARM-PCR generated TCR beta libraries. Forward primers for TRBV1-TRBV30 and a C-beta reverse primer served the first two PCR rounds, at roughly 10 cycles each. A single record per CDR3 protein comes from TCRdb applying MiXCR to the multiplex PCR reads. The repertoire includes about 310,000 distinct CDR3 sequences, about 50% of them detected once, and approximately 15% sits in the top ten. This CDR3 is built from 13 residues. The V gene's germline CDR1 is SGHDT and CDR2 YYEEEE.

The sequence was collected from a woman younger than 45 with primary liver carcinoma and hepatitis B virus infection. Sequenced input: peripheral blood. The rearrangement joins TRBV5-6 to TRBJ2-1, with D perhaps TRBD1 or TRBD2 (6 bases each). CDR3 nucleotides: TGTGCCAGCAGGACTGGCGGGACAAATGAGCAGTTCTTT. This gives the protein CASRTGGTNEQFF. Variable domain in full (rest from reference TRBV5-6 and TRBJ2-1): DAGVTQSPTHLIKTRGQQVTLRCSPKSGHDTVSWYQQALGQGPQFIFQYYEEEERQRGNFPDRFSGHQFPNYSSELNVNALLLGDSALYLCASRTGGTNEQFFGPGTRLTVL.